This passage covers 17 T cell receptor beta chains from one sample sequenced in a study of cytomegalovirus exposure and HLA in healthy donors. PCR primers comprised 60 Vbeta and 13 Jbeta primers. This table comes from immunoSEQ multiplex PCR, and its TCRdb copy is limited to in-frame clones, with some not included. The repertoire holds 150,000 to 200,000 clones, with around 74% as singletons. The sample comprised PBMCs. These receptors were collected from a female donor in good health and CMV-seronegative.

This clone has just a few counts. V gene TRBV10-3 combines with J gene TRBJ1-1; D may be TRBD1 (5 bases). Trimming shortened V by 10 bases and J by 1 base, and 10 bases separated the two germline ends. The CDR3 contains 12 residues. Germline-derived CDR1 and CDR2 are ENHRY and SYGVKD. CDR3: CATLGGNTEAFF. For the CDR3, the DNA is TGTGCCACCCTGGGGGGGAACACTGAAGCTTTCTTT.

CDR3 DNA: TGCGCCAGCAGCCGTGCCCTTTTCGGTGGCCCACCCGGACAGGGGGATAACTATGGCTACACCTTC. Its protein is CASSRALFGGPPGQGDNYGYTF. The chain couples TRBV4-1 to TRBJ1-2; TRBD1 matches at 10 bases. Germline-derived CDR1 and CDR2 are MGHRA and YSYEKL. The V segment lost 4 bases and the J segment 1 base; nucleotides outside the gene matches: 24. The CDR3 is made up of 22 amino acids.

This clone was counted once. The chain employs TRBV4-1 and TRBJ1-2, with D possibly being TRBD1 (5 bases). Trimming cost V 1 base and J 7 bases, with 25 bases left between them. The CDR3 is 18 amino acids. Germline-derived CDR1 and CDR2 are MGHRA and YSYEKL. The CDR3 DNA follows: TGCGCCAGCAGCCAAGCCCGTGTAGTCGGCAGGGATGCAGGTGGCTACACCTTC. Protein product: CASSQARVVGRDAGGYTF.

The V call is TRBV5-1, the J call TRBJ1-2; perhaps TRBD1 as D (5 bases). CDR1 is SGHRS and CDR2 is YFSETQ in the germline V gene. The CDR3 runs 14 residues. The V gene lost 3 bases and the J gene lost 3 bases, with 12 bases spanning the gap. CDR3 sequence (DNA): TGCGCCAGCAGCTCCGGGGGGGGACACTATGGCTACACCTTC. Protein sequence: CASSSGGGHYGYTF. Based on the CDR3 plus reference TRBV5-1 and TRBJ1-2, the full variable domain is KAGVTQTPRYLIKTRGQQVTLSCSPISGHRSVSWYQQTPGQGLQFLFEYFSETQRNKGNFPGRFSGRQFSNSRSEMNVSTLELGDSALYLCASSSGGGHYGYTFGSGTRLTVV.

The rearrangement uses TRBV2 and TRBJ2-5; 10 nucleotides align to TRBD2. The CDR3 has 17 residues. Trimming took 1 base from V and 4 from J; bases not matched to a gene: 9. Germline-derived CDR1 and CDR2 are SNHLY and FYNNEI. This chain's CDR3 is CASSEGVAGGSSETQYF. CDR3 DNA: TGTGCCAGCAGTGAAGGGGTAGCGGGGGGCTCTTCAGAGACCCAGTACTTC.

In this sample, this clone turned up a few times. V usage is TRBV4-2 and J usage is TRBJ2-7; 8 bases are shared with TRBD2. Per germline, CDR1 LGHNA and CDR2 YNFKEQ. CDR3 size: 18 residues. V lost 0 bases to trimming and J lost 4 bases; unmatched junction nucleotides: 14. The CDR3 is CASSQDGSGRGASYEQYF. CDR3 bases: TGTGCCAGCAGCCAAGATGGGTCCGGGCGGGGGGCCTCTTACGAGCAGTACTTC.

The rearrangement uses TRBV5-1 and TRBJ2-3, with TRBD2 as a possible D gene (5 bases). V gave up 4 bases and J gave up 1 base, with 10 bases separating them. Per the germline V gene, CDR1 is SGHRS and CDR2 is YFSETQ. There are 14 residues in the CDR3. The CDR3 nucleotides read TGCGCCAGCAGCGCTCGGGGAGGCACAGATACGCAGTATTTT. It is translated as CASSARGGTDTQYF. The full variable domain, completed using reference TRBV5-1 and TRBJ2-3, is KAGVTQTPRYLIKTRGQQVTLSCSPISGHRSVSWYQQTPGQGLQFLFEYFSETQRNKGNFPGRFSGRQFSNSRSEMNVSTLELGDSALYLCASSARGGTDTQYFGPGTRLTVL.

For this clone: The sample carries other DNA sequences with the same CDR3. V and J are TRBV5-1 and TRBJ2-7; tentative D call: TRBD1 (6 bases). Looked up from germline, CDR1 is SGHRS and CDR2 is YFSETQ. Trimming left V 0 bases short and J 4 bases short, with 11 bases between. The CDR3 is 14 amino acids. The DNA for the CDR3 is TGCGCCAGCAGCTTGGAGGGACAAGTTTACGAGCAGTACTTC. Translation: CASSLEGQVYEQYF.

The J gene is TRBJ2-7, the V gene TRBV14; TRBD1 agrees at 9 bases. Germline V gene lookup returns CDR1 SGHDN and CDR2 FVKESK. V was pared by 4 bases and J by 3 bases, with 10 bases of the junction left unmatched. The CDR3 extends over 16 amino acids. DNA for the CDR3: TGTGCCAGCAGCCCGTTACCGGGACAGGGTCGCTACGAGCAGTACTTC. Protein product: CASSPLPGQGRYEQYF.

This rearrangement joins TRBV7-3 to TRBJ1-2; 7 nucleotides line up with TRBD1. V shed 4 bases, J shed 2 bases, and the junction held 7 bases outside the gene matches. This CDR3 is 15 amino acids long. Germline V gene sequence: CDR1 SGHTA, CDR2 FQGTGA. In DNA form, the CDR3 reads TGTGCCAGCAGCTCGGACGGGACAGCCAACTATGGCTACACCTTC. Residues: CASSSDGTANYGYTF.

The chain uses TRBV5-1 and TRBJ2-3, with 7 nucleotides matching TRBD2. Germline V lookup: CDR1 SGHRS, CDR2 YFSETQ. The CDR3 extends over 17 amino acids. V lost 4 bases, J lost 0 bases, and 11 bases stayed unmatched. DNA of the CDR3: TGCGCCAGCAGCGGCACTCGGGCGGGAGCTAGCACAGATACGCAGTATTTT. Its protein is CASSGTRAGASTDTQYF.

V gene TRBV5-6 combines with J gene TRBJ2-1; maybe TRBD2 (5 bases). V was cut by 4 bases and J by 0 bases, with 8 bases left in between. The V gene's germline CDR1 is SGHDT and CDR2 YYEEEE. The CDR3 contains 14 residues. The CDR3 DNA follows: TGTGCCAGCAGCAAACTAGGCTCCTACAATGAGCAGTTCTTC. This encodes CASSKLGSYNEQFF. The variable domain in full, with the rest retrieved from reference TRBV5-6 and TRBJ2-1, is DAGVTQSPTHLIKTRGQQVTLRCSPKSGHDTVSWYQQALGQGPQFIFQYYEEEERQRGNFPDRFSGHQFPNYSSELNVNALLLGDSALYLCASSKLGSYNEQFFGPGTRLTVL.

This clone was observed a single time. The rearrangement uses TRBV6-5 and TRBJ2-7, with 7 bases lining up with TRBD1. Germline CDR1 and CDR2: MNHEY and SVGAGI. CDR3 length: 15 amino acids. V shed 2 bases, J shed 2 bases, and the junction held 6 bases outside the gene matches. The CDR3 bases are TGTGCCAGCAGTTACCACGCGCAGGGGGCCTACGAGCAGTACTTC. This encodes CASSYHAQGAYEQYF.

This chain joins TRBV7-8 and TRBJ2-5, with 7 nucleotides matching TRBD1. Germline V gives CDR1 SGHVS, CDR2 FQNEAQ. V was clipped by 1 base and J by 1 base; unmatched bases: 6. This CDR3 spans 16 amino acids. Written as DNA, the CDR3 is TGTGCCAGCAGCTTAGGAGAGGGGGCCCTCCAAGAGACCCAGTACTTC. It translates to CASSLGEGALQETQYF.

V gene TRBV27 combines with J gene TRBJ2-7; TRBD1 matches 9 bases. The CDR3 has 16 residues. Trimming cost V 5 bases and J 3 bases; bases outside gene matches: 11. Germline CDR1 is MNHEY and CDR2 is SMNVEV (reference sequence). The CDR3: CASSPSVGQGVYEQYF. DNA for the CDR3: TGTGCCAGCAGTCCCAGCGTGGGACAGGGAGTCTACGAGCAGTACTTC.

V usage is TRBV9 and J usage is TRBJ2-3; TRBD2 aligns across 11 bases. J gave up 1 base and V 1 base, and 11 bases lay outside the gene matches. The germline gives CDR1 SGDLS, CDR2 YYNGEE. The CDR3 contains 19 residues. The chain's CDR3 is CASSVSGLAGGGGTDTQYF. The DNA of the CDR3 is TGTGCCAGCAGCGTATCTGGGCTAGCGGGGGGCGGGGGCACAGATACGCAGTATTTT.

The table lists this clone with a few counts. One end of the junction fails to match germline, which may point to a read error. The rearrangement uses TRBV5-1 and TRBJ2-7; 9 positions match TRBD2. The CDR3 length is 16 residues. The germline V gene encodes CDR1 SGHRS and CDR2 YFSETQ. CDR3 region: CASSLGFAGGYLGEFF. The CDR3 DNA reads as TGCGCCAGCAGCTTGGGATTTGCGGGAGGGTACCTCGGGGAGTTCTTC. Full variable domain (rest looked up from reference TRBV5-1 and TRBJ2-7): KAGVTQTPRYLIKTRGQQVTLSCSPISGHRSVSWYQQTPGQGLQFLFEYFSETQRNKGNFPGRFSGRQFSNSRSEMNVSTLELGDSALYLCASSLGFAGGYLGEFFGPGTRLTVT.